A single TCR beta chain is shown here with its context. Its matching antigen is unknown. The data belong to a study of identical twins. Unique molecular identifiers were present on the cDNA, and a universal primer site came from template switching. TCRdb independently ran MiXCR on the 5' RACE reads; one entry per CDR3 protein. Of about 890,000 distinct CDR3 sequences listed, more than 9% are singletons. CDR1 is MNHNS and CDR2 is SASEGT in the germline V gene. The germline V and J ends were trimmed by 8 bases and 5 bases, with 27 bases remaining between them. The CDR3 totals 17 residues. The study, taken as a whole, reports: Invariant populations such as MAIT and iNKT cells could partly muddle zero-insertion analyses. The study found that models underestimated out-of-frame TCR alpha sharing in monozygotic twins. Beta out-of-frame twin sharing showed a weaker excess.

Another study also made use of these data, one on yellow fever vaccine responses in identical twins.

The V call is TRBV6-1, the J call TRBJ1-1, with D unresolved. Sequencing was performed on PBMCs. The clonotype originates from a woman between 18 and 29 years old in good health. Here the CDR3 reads CASWAQVGRRKGTEAFF. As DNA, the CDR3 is TGTGCCAGCTGGGCGCAAGTAGGGAGGCGGAAGGGAACTGAAGCTTTCTTT.